Each of the 32 T cell receptor beta chains below was sequenced from the same sample in a study of blood T cell repertoires in COVID-19. The assay was immunoSEQ multiplex PCR, and TCRdb's table has in-frame clones only and misses some. Of about 200,000 clones in the sample, around nine tenths were seen once. Sequenced: peripheral blood. These TCRs come from a man over 45 with COVID-19, enrolled during active disease.

CDR3 nucleotide sequence: TGTGCTAGTGGTTTAATCAGGGGTGAGACGCAGTATTTT. This codes for CASGLIRGETQYF. The chain carries TRBV12-5 and TRBJ2-3; possibly TRBD1 for D (6 bases). Germline values: CDR1 LGHNT, CDR2 FRNRAP. The germline V and J ends were trimmed by 3 bases and 9 bases, with 13 bases remaining between them. The CDR3 has 13 residues.

This clone occurred many times. The chain carries TRBV18 and TRBJ1-1; 10 bases fit TRBD1. The J segment lost 7 bases and the V segment lost 5 bases, leaving 7 bases of the junction unmatched. This CDR3 has 14 amino acids. CDR1 and CDR2 (germline): KGHSH, LQKENI. The CDR3 sequence: CASSTGQGLSEAFF. For the CDR3, the DNA is TGTGCCAGCTCAACGGGACAGGGGTTGAGTGAAGCTTTCTTT.

The chain joins TRBV7-2 to TRBJ1-2; a weak D match, TRBD1 (5 bases). The CDR3 sequence is 17 residues long. V was cut by 5 bases and J by 4 bases, with 23 bases left in between. The germline CDR1 and CDR2 sequences are SGHTA and FQGNSA. The CDR3 DNA is TGTGCCAGCAGCCTGAAAGTCGGTCAGGGAGGTATCTATGGCTACACCTTC. Amino acids: CASSLKVGQGGIYGYTF. Looking up the rest from reference TRBV7-2 and TRBJ1-2 gives the full variable domain: GAGVSQSPSNKVTEKGKDVELRCDPISGHTALYWYRQSLGQGLEFLIYFQGNSAPDKSGLPSDRFSAERTGGSVSTLTIQRTQQEDSAVYLCASSLKVGQGGIYGYTFGSGTRLTVV.

This rearrangement joins TRBV27 to TRBJ2-7; D not certain. CDR3 size: 16 residues. V was pared by 0 bases and J by 2 bases, with 14 bases between. The germline CDR1 and CDR2 sequences are MNHEY and SMNVEV (reference sequence). For the CDR3, the DNA is TGTGCCAGCAGTTTATCAGGTGAGGATTTCCCCTACGAGCAGTACTTC. Translating it yields CASSLSGEDFPYEQYF.

The chain is built from TRBV7-6 and TRBJ1-3; 8 positions match TRBD1. This CDR3 region has 15 residues. CDR1 and CDR2 from the germline V gene are SGHVS and FNYEAQ. V shed 1 base and J 8 bases; nucleotides not matched to a gene: 7. The CDR3 is CASSLDRGGQDTIYF. In nucleotides, the CDR3 is TGTGCCAGCAGCTTAGACAGGGGGGGACAAGACACCATATATTTT.

The J gene is TRBJ2-1, the V gene TRBV11-2; 7 bases are shared with TRBD2. Germline V gives CDR1 SGHAT, CDR2 FQNNGV. The CDR3 is made up of 17 amino acids. V lost 4 bases and J lost 9; bases outside the gene matches: 18. CDR3 loop: CASSSPQAGLLGGEQFF. The CDR3 nucleotides are TGTGCCAGCAGCTCCCCCCAAGCGGGGCTATTGGGTGGTGAGCAGTTCTTC.

This clone turned up a few times. J is TRBJ2-7 and V is TRBV4-2; 10 bases align to TRBD2. Germline values: CDR1 LGHNA, CDR2 YNFKEQ. CDR3 length: 14 residues. V lost 0 bases, J lost 7 bases, and 3 bases stayed unmatched. CDR3 protein: CASSQERTSGEQYF. DNA for the CDR3: TGTGCCAGCAGCCAAGAAAGGACTAGCGGAGAGCAGTACTTC.

The CDR3 nucleotides read TGTGCCAGCAGCCAAGATAGACAGGTCAATGAGCAGTTCTTC. Protein sequence: CASSQDRQVNEQFF. The chain has TRBV3-1 (or the pseudogene TRBV3-2) and TRBJ2-1; D possibly corresponds to TRBD1 (6 bases). The CDR3 is 14 amino acids. V dropped 0 bases and J dropped 6 bases, with 9 bases sitting between them. Germline V gene lookup returns CDR1 LGHDT and CDR2 YNNKEL (reference sequence).

The chain recombines TRBV19 with TRBJ2-1; 9 bases map to TRBD2. V trimming: 3 bases; J trimming: 10 bases; junction bases outside the gene matches: 10. Germline CDR1 reads LNHDA; CDR2 reads SQIVND (reference sequence). The CDR3 runs 15 residues. CDR3 in DNA: TGTGCCAGTAGTATGTTTAGCGGGAGAGGATTGGAGCAGTTCTTC. Amino acid sequence: CASSMFSGRGLEQFF.

The rearrangement uses TRBV1 and TRBJ2-5; whether TRBD2, the table's D call, matches the DNA was not checked. TRBV1 is recorded as a pseudogene. The CDR3 totals 15 residues. Here the CDR3 reads CTSSPLNRGGETQYF. CDR3 DNA sequence: TGCACCAGCAGCCCACTTAATCGGGGGGGAGAGACCCAGTACTTC.

The J gene is TRBJ2-7, the V gene TRBV30; TRBD2 agrees at 11 bases. The germline V gene encodes CDR1 GTSNPN and CDR2 SVGIG (reference sequence). This CDR3 is built from 15 residues. Losses at the gene ends were 0 bases for V and 2 bases for J; bases not matched to a gene: 3. The CDR3 nucleotides are TGTGCCTGGAGTGTACTAGCGGGAGCCCCCTACGAGCAGTACTTC. As protein: CAWSVLAGAPYEQYF.

This chain uses TRBV6-5 with TRBJ2-7, with D perhaps TRBD2 (7 bases). The CDR3 is 15 residues long. Germline assignment: CDR1 MNHEY and CDR2 SVGAGI. Trimming removed 4 bases at V and 7 bases at J, with 20 bases between. The CDR3 is CASSLQGGEPWEQYF. For the CDR3, the DNA is TGTGCCAGCAGTTTACAGGGAGGGGAACCTTGGGAGCAGTACTTC.

The rearrangement joins TRBV19 to TRBJ2-5; a possible D gene is TRBD2 (7 bases). The CDR3 is 16 amino acids. Trimming stripped 3 bases from V and 3 bases from J, with 17 bases between. Germline V gives CDR1 LNHDA, CDR2 SQIVND (reference sequence). The CDR3 region is CASSIGGALGEETQYF. In DNA form, the CDR3 reads TGTGCCAGTAGTATTGGGGGGGCGCTTGGGGAAGAGACCCAGTACTTC. The full variable domain, with the rest looked up from reference TRBV19 and TRBJ2-5, is DGGITQSPKYLFRKEGQNVTLSCEQNLNHDAMYWYRQDPGQGLRLIYYSQIVNDFQKGDIAEGYSVSREKKESFPLTVTSAQKNPTAFYLCASSIGGALGEETQYFGPGTRLLVL.

The chain uses TRBV28 and TRBJ1-6, with 9 positions matching TRBD1. Trimming at V came to 4 bases and at J to 3 bases, leaving 7 bases not matched to a gene. This CDR3 contains 17 residues. The germline V gene encodes CDR1 MDHEN and CDR2 SYDVKM. The DNA for the CDR3 is TGTGCCAGCAGTTCCCCCACAGGGGGCTTCTATAATTCACCCCTCCACTTT. It specifies CASSSPTGGFYNSPLHF.

The rearrangement links TRBV6-5 to TRBJ2-7; 9 bases agree with TRBD2. The CDR3 has 14 amino acids. Trimming at V came to 6 bases and at J to 1 base, leaving 4 bases not matched to a gene. The germline gives CDR1 MNHEY, CDR2 SVGAGI. This CDR3 is CASSPGLASYEQYF. CDR3 bases: TGTGCCAGCAGCCCGGGACTAGCTTCCTACGAGCAGTACTTC.

This sequence joins TRBV5-1 and TRBJ2-5; 12 bases align to TRBD1. Unmatched junction bases numbered 5, after V lost 3 bases and J lost 5 bases. Germline assignment: CDR1 SGHRS and CDR2 YFSETQ. The CDR3 loop spans 15 amino acids. CDR3 region: CASSYGTGGRETQYF. CDR3 in DNA: TGCGCCAGCAGCTACGGGACAGGGGGCAGGGAGACCCAGTACTTC.

The chain employs TRBV6-1 and TRBJ2-7; 12 nucleotides line up with TRBD2. This CDR3 has 17 residues. In germline, CDR1 is MNHNS, CDR2 SASEGT. Germline trimming cut 2 bases from V and 2 bases from J; bases unmatched to any gene: 7. The CDR3 spells CASSEWVGTSGPYEQYF. The CDR3 nucleotides are TGTGCCAGCAGTGAATGGGTTGGGACTAGCGGGCCCTACGAGCAGTACTTC.

A few counts support this clone. For the CDR3, the DNA is TGTGCCAGTACCCAGTCACCGAGACAGGGCGTTAGTGGAAAACTGTTTTTT. As protein: CASTQSPRQGVSGKLFF. The chain joins TRBV19 to TRBJ1-4; 7 bases fit TRBD1. V trimming: 7 bases; J trimming: 10 bases; junction bases outside the gene matches: 21. Germline V gives CDR1 LNHDA, CDR2 SQIVND (reference sequence). The CDR3 is 17 residues long.

The chain joins TRBV6-6 to TRBJ1-6, with a tentative D call TRBD1 (5 bases). The ends were cut back, 2 bases at V and 6 bases at J, with 11 bases in the middle. This CDR3 contains 15 residues. From germline, CDR1 is MNHNY and CDR2 SVGAGI (reference sequence). The CDR3 loop is CASSYLAGVNSPLHF. DNA for the CDR3: TGTGCCAGCAGTTACCTCGCGGGGGTTAATTCACCCCTCCACTTT.

The chain links TRBV6-5 to TRBJ1-5; D unclear. The ends were cut back, 4 bases at V and 0 bases at J, with 7 bases in the middle. The CDR3 length is 14 residues. Germline V gives CDR1 MNHEY, CDR2 SVGAGI. The CDR3 loop is CASSFRNSNQPQHF. For the CDR3, the DNA is TGTGCCAGCAGTTTCAGGAATAGCAATCAGCCCCAGCATTTT.

The chain combines TRBV10-1 with TRBJ1-1, with TRBD1 identical over 8 bases. The V gene's germline CDR1 is WNHNN and CDR2 SYGVQD (reference sequence). V gave up 6 bases and J gave up 7 bases; unmatched junction bases: 10. The CDR3 runs to 14 residues. CDR3 coding DNA: TGCGCCAGCAGAGGACAGGGAGATCGGGTTGAAGCTTTCTTT. Encoded protein: CASRGQGDRVEAFF.

This clone has just a few counts. The J gene is TRBJ2-7, the V gene TRBV24-1, with a possible D match to TRBD1 (7 bases). The CDR3 is 14 residues long. V shed 5 bases and J shed 0 bases, with 10 bases lying between them. CDR1 is KGHDR and CDR2 is SFDVKD in the germline V gene. This CDR3 is CATSVQGGSYEQYF. CDR3 DNA: TGTGCCACCAGTGTTCAGGGGGGCTCCTACGAGCAGTACTTC.

The chain links TRBV28 to TRBJ2-3; 12 nucleotides agree with TRBD1. The CDR3 consists of 15 residues. The V and J ends lost 4 bases and 6 bases, in that order; junction bases with no gene match: 5. Per germline, CDR1 MDHEN and CDR2 SYDVKM. The CDR3 bases are TGTGCCAGCAGTTGGCCGGGACAGGGGGCTGATACGCAGTATTTT. As protein: CASSWPGQGADTQYF.

The genes are TRBV5-4 and TRBJ1-6, with no clear D. Trimming removed 0 bases at V and 6 bases at J, with 10 bases between. The CDR3 has 15 amino acids. In germline, CDR1 is SGHNT, CDR2 YYREEE (reference sequence). The CDR3 is CASSLDETGNSPLHF. The CDR3 DNA reads TGTGCCAGCAGCTTGGATGAGACGGGTAATTCACCCCTCCACTTT.

The V call is TRBV6-6, the J call TRBJ2-7; the D is unclear. The germline CDR1 and CDR2 sequences are MNHNY and SVGAGI (reference sequence). V lost 2 bases and J 5 bases, leaving 4 bases between the germline ends. The CDR3 sequence is 11 residues long. In nucleotides, the CDR3 is TGTGCCAGCAGTTACACTAACGAGCAGTACTTC. Its translation is CASSYTNEQYF.

The genes are TRBV28 and TRBJ2-1, with a weak D call TRBD1 (5 bases). From germline, CDR1 is MDHEN and CDR2 SYDVKM. V was clipped by 3 bases and J by 4 bases, with 16 bases between them. The CDR3 spans 16 residues. The CDR3 reads CASSFGVGRVYNEQFF. As DNA, the CDR3 is TGTGCCAGCAGTTTTGGTGTGGGCAGGGTGTACAATGAGCAGTTCTTC.

This chain uses TRBV30 with TRBJ1-4; TRBD1 agrees at 8 bases. From germline, CDR1 is GTSNPN and CDR2 SVGIG (reference sequence). Unmatched junction bases numbered 10, after V lost 3 bases and J lost 7 bases. The CDR3 runs to 15 residues. CDR3 bases: TGTGCCTGGAGGGGTGACGGACAGGGTGGTGAAAAACTGTTTTTT. It codes for CAWRGDGQGGEKLFF.

The chain carries TRBV5-1 and TRBJ2-7; D is undetermined. V was trimmed by 4 bases and J by 4 bases, leaving 21 bases between them. Per the germline V gene, CDR1 is SGHRS and CDR2 is YFSETQ. CDR3 length: 16 residues. The CDR3 loop reads CASSPLTGQNQYEQYF. In DNA, the CDR3 is TGCGCCAGCAGCCCATTGACGGGTCAGAACCAATACGAGCAGTACTTC.

This rearrangement joins TRBV27 to TRBJ2-7; 7 bases are a match to TRBD1. This CDR3 comprises 15 residues. Trimming at V came to 5 bases and at J to 1 base, leaving 8 bases not matched to a gene. Looked up from germline, CDR1 is MNHEY and CDR2 is SMNVEV (reference sequence). The CDR3 nucleotides read TGTGCCAGCAGTCCACAGGGACAGCCTTCCTACGAGCAGTACTTC. This gives the protein CASSPQGQPSYEQYF.

The J gene is TRBJ1-2, the V gene TRBV7-9; 9 bases are shared with TRBD1. V gave up 5 bases and J gave up 7 bases; unmatched junction bases: 11. The CDR3 length is 15 residues. Germline values: CDR1 SEHNR, CDR2 FQNEAQ (reference sequence). The CDR3 loop reads CASSPITGGTSGYTF. The CDR3 nucleotides are TGTGCCAGCAGCCCAATAACAGGGGGCACGAGTGGCTACACCTTC.

This chain joins TRBV5-4 and TRBJ2-7; TRBD1 matches 9 bases. Germline V gene lookup returns CDR1 SGHNT and CDR2 YYREEE (reference sequence). V shed 5 bases and J 7 bases; nucleotides not matched to a gene: 7. The CDR3 contains 13 residues. For the CDR3, the DNA is TGTGCCAGCAGTTCCGGGACAGGGTATGAGCAGTACTTC. Protein sequence: CASSSGTGYEQYF.

The chain has TRBV11-2 and TRBJ2-1; D gene ambiguous. CDR3 size: 14 residues. Germline assignment: CDR1 SGHAT and CDR2 FQNNGV. Trimming took off 5 bases at V and 4 bases at J, with 12 bases between the two ends. CDR3 loop: CASSPHYEYNEQFF. In nucleotides, the CDR3 is TGTGCCAGCAGCCCCCACTACGAGTACAATGAGCAGTTCTTC.